This T cell receptor (beta chain) was recovered during a study of identifying expanded T cells in peripheral blood. Only in-frame clones appear in the TCRdb table, and some are missing; sequencing was by immunoSEQ multiplex PCR. The sample lists 85,000 to 100,000 clones, 88% occurring once. General study results and limits: Differentially abundant clones: about 1.3 between replicates, approximately 16 at approximately two weeks, approximately 18 at four.

Regarding this clone: Its antigen is unknown.

Collection occurred without any documented infections or immune events in donors. Germline values: CDR1 SNHLY, CDR2 FYNNEI. CDR3 size: 14 residues. V dropped 6 bases and J dropped 1; count of bases not matched to a gene: 4. The sequence came from a person aged 18-70 years in good health. Material for sequencing was blood. This chain uses TRBV2 with TRBJ2-5, with 8 nucleotides matching TRBD1. The CDR3 is CASRTGVAQETQYF. As DNA, the CDR3 is TGTGCCAGCAGGACAGGGGTAGCCCAAGAGACCCAGTACTTC.